This paragraph reports one T cell receptor (beta chain). The record originates from a study of blood T cell repertoires in COVID-19. For the study at large: The United States, Italy and Spain were the sources of the acute and convalescent COVID-19 samples.

Trimming removed 3 bases from V and 8 bases from J, with 14 bases in between. The germline V gene has CDR1 SGHRS and CDR2 YFSETQ. The CDR3 is 13 residues long. The data were produced by immunoSEQ multiplex PCR, yet TCRdb's version contains in-frame clones alone and is incomplete. This sample carries 150,000 or so clones, roughly 80% of them seen once, and the ten largest clones take about 4.4%. Material for sequencing was PBMCs or T cells enriched from blood (not recorded which). This TCR was sampled from a woman between 50 and 59 years old who had recovered from COVID-19. The chain joins TRBV5-1 to TRBJ1-2, with D maybe TRBD1 (5 bases). The CDR3 is CASSSTARGGYTF. The CDR3 DNA is TGCGCCAGCAGCTCGACAGCTCGGGGGGGCTACACCTTC.